This T cell receptor beta chain was observed in a study of T cells in Graves' hyperthyroidism and ophthalmopathy. Overall study findings and caveats: Blood held most thyroid clonotypes expanded above 0.001 frequency.

There were TCR beta CDR3 regions amplified from RNA transcripts. HTBI primers were employed in a first-round RT-PCR of the TCR CDR3. MiXCR was run by TCRdb on the multiplex PCR reads, yielding one entry per CDR3 protein. Seen here are roughly 250,000 distinct CDR3 sequences, roughly 15% observed once, and the top ten hold approximately 12%. PBMCs were derived from under 13 ml fresh peripheral blood. In regard to this clonotype: No antigen is known for it.

Source material: blood. The clonotype comes from a woman aged 40 to 50 with Graves' hyperthyroidism that later progressed to Graves' ophthalmopathy.

CDR3 DNA sequence: TGCAGTGCCAGACGACTAGGGAGAACAGATACGCAGTATTTT. Protein: CSARRLGRTDTQYF. V and J are TRBV20-1 and TRBJ2-3, with D possibly TRBD2 on 6 matching bases. Germline values: CDR1 DFQATT, CDR2 SNEGSKA (reference sequence). The CDR3 is 14 residues long. V lost 6 bases, J lost 3 bases, and 16 bases lay in between.